This TCR beta chain was observed in a study of T cells in Graves' hyperthyroidism and ophthalmopathy. Study-level points and caveats: Model-based prediction identified ophthalmopathy a median around 6.7 months prior to its onset.

Uncontrolled infection, other autoimmune disease, pregnancy and lactation each barred patients from inclusion. CDR1 is SGHTA, CDR2 FQGNSA, per germline. V lost 4 bases, J lost 3 bases, and 5 bases stayed unmatched. The CDR3 covers 14 residues. There were TCR beta CDR3 regions amplified from RNA transcripts. An initial round of RT-PCR targeting the TCR CDR3 relied on the HTBI primer set. TCRdb used MiXCR to reprocess the multiplex PCR reads, holding one entry per CDR3 protein. The sample carries a few hundred thousand distinct CDR3 sequences, more than 45% recorded once. This clonotype was detected only once. No antigen is known for it.

The specimen was peripheral blood or thyroid tissue (not recorded which). This chain links TRBV7-2 with TRBJ2-7; 8 positions agree with TRBD1. This sequence originates from an adult woman with Graves' disease, either hyperthyroidism or ophthalmopathy (not recorded which). In nucleotides, the CDR3 is TGTGCCAGCAGCTCCGACAGGGGTCGCTACGAGCAGTACTTC. It yields the protein CASSSDRGRYEQYF.